The 22 T cell receptor beta chains given below trace back to one sample, sequenced in a study of blood T cell repertoires in COVID-19 (dated by TCRdb to 2019 to 2021). Library creation used the immunoSEQ multiplex PCR assay. Drawn from immuneACCESS, this table holds only the in-frame rearrangements with V and J called that TCRdb kept. Clones are partly lost; checked studies trace under half to an unresolved V gene and leave the rest unexplained. The table for this sample lists tens of thousands of clones; 85% to 90% of them were counted only once. Approximately 3% of the sample is in the top ten clones. The sample was peripheral blood. The receptors come from a man in his fifties with active COVID-19.

This clone occurred a few times. This sequence joins TRBV3-1 (or the pseudogene TRBV3-2) and TRBJ1-5; D is possibly TRBD1 (6 bases). Germline V gene lookup returns CDR1 LGHDT and CDR2 YNNKEL (reference sequence). The CDR3 is 15 residues long. V was trimmed by 2 bases and J by 0 bases, leaving 8 bases between them. The CDR3 sequence: CASSQQGYSNQPQHF. In DNA form, the CDR3 reads TGTGCCAGCAGCCAACAGGGGTATAGCAATCAGCCCCAGCATTTT.

The chain combines TRBV29-1 with TRBJ1-1; no clear D. The CDR3 runs 13 residues. Germline CDR1 and CDR2: SQVTM and ANQGSEA. DNA of the CDR3: TGCACCGCCGTCCATGGCCTTAACACTGAAGCTTTCTTT. Its translation is CTAVHGLNTEAFF.

This chain joins TRBV7-3 and TRBJ2-1; the match to TRBD2 covers 9 bases. With 3 bases clipped from V and 7 bases from J, the junction kept 4 bases outside the gene matches. Germline-derived CDR1 and CDR2 are SGHTA and FQGTGA. CDR3 size: 14 residues. The CDR3 DNA sequence: TGTGCCAGCAGCTTCGGGACTAGCAGGAATGAGCAGTTCTTC. Amino acid sequence: CASSFGTSRNEQFF. The full variable domain, its missing parts supplied by reference TRBV7-3 and TRBJ2-1, is GAGVSQTPSNKVTEKGKYVELRCDPISGHTALYWYRQSLGQGPEFLIYFQGTGAADDSGLPNDRFFAVRPEGSVSTLKIQRTERGDSAVYLCASSFGTSRNEQFFGPGTRLTVL.

The gene calls are TRBV6-1 and TRBJ1-5; D remains ambiguous. The CDR3 extends over 16 amino acids. Germline V lookup: CDR1 MNHNS, CDR2 SASEGT. Trimming shortened V by 1 base and J by 3 bases, and 13 bases separated the two germline ends. CDR3 sequence reads: CASSEGIGEANQPQHF. The CDR3 nucleotides read TGTGCCAGCAGTGAAGGTATCGGAGAGGCCAATCAGCCCCAGCATTTT.

In its sample, this clone was seen once. The chain combines TRBV24-1 with TRBJ2-1; D is perhaps TRBD2 (6 bases). The CDR3 extends over 14 amino acids. Looked up from germline, CDR1 is KGHDR and CDR2 is SFDVKD. V was trimmed by 1 base and J by 5 bases, leaving 8 bases between them. The CDR3 nucleotides are TGTGCCACCAGTGATTTAGGAGGGGACAATGAGCAGTTCTTC. Translating it yields CATSDLGGDNEQFF.

V is TRBV7-8 and J is TRBJ1-5; no reliable D call. This CDR3 is built from 12 residues. V was clipped by 6 bases and J by 10 bases, with 13 bases between them. The germline V gene encodes CDR1 SGHVS and CDR2 FQNEAQ. CDR3 bases: TGTGCCAGCAGTAGGACTGATTTTCCCCAGCATTTT. Its translation is CASSRTDFPQHF.

The V call is TRBV27, the J call TRBJ2-5; 12 nucleotides align to TRBD1. This CDR3 comprises 17 residues. The V segment lost 4 bases and the J segment 4 bases; nucleotides outside the gene matches: 10. Germline loops: CDR1 MNHEY, CDR2 SMNVEV (reference sequence). CDR3 amino acids: CASSSPGQGAIGETQYF. The CDR3 DNA sequence: TGTGCCAGCAGTTCACCGGGACAGGGGGCAATCGGAGAGACCCAGTACTTC.

The V gene is TRBV30, the J gene TRBJ2-2, with 13 bases aligning to TRBD2. CDR1 and CDR2 from the germline V gene are GTSNPN and SVGIG (reference sequence). J gave up 6 bases and V 8 bases, and 9 bases lay outside the gene matches. This CDR3 is 15 amino acids long. The CDR3: CARPRTSGSAGELFF. The DNA for the CDR3 is TGTGCCCGTCCTCGGACTAGCGGGAGCGCCGGGGAGCTGTTTTTT.

V is TRBV12-3 or TRBV12-4 and J is TRBJ2-7; 11 nucleotides match TRBD2. The CDR3 consists of 13 residues. V shed 7 bases and J 6 bases; nucleotides not matched to a gene: 5. In nucleotides, the CDR3 is TGTGCCAGCAAAACTAGCGGGAGTAGCGAGCAGTACTTC. Translating gives CASKTSGSSEQYF.

This sequence joins TRBV3-1 (or the pseudogene TRBV3-2) and TRBJ2-1; 10 bases match TRBD2. Trimming at V came to 8 bases and at J to 3 bases, leaving 4 bases not matched to a gene. CDR1 and CDR2 (germline): LGHDT, YNNKEL (reference sequence). CDR3 length equals 14 residues. The CDR3 region has the DNA TGTGCCAGCTCCCCTAGCGGGAGCTACAATGAGCAGTTCTTC. Encoded protein: CASSPSGSYNEQFF.

This chain joins TRBV19 and TRBJ2-2; tentative D call: TRBD2 (5 bases). There are 13 residues in the CDR3. The ends were cut back, 8 bases at V and 2 bases at J, with 9 bases in the middle. Per the germline V gene, CDR1 is LNHDA and CDR2 is SQIVND (reference sequence). The CDR3 region is CASQTINTGELFF. The CDR3 region has the DNA TGTGCCAGTCAGACTATCAACACCGGGGAGCTGTTTTTT.

J is TRBJ2-6 and V is TRBV5-4, with TRBD1 matching over 11 bases. V was clipped by 4 bases and J by 0 bases; unmatched bases: 3. Germline V gene lookup returns CDR1 SGHNT and CDR2 YYREEE (reference sequence). The CDR3 covers 17 residues. The DNA of the CDR3 is TGTGCCAGCAGCAGGGGACAGGGGGACTCTGGGGCCAACGTCCTGACTTTC. Its translation is CASSRGQGDSGANVLTF.

This clone was recorded once. The rearrangement uses TRBV19 and TRBJ2-1, with 10 bases matching TRBD1. Germline V gives CDR1 LNHDA, CDR2 SQIVND (reference sequence). The V and J ends lost 5 bases and 6 bases, in that order; junction bases with no gene match: 10. This CDR3 comprises 16 residues. The CDR3 loop reads CASSFEGQGIVNEQFF. The CDR3 DNA reads TGTGCCAGTAGTTTTGAGGGACAGGGGATCGTCAATGAGCAGTTCTTC.

CDR3 in amino acids: CASSLLKQAFSYTF. Written as DNA, the CDR3 is TGTGCCAGCAGTTTATTGAAACAGGCCTTCAGCTACACCTTC. The J gene is TRBJ1-2, the V gene TRBV27; the D gene is possibly TRBD1 (5 bases). Germline assignment: CDR1 MNHEY and CDR2 SMNVEV (reference sequence). The V gene lost 1 base and the J gene lost 9 bases, with 15 bases spanning the gap. The CDR3 runs to 14 residues.

This clone was seen once. CDR3 region: CASSAPTSGRDYNEQFF. The CDR3 nucleotides are TGTGCCAGCAGCGCCCCGACTAGCGGGAGGGATTACAATGAGCAGTTCTTC. The rearrangement links TRBV9 to TRBJ2-1, with 14 bases aligning to TRBD2. Germline CDR1 is SGDLS and CDR2 is YYNGEE. Trimming at V came to 3 bases and at J to 4 bases, leaving 6 bases not matched to a gene. CDR3 length: 17 amino acids.

The chain has TRBV14 and TRBJ2-7; 8 nucleotides match TRBD2. This CDR3 is built from 13 residues. The V and J ends lost 5 bases and 0 bases, in that order; junction bases with no gene match: 0. CDR1 is SGHDN, CDR2 FVKESK, per germline. The CDR3: CASSSGSSYEQYF. Here the CDR3 DNA reads TGTGCCAGCAGCAGCGGGAGCTCCTACGAGCAGTACTTC.

The chain joins TRBV19 to TRBJ1-2; D is ambiguous. CDR3 length: 13 residues. Between the trimmed V and J ends, which lost 5 bases and 4 bases, there was a span of 11 bases. Germline CDR1 is LNHDA and CDR2 is SQIVND (reference sequence). The CDR3 region is CASSPRATYGYTF. In DNA form, the CDR3 reads TGTGCCAGTAGTCCGCGGGCTACCTATGGCTACACCTTC.

J is TRBJ2-3 and V is TRBV7-2; 10 bases agree with TRBD2. CDR3 length: 16 residues. The junction had 6 bases not matched to a gene; V was cut back by 4 bases and J by 2 bases. CDR1 is SGHTA and CDR2 is FQGNSA in the germline V gene. CDR3 protein: CASSSRGLAATDTQYF. CDR3 coding DNA: TGTGCCAGCAGCTCACGCGGACTAGCGGCCACAGATACGCAGTATTTT.

The sample holds a few counts of this clone. This sequence joins TRBV27 and TRBJ1-1; D unclear. Per the germline V gene, CDR1 is MNHEY and CDR2 is SMNVEV (reference sequence). Trimming left V 1 base short and J 0 bases short, with 9 bases between. This CDR3 has 15 amino acids. Here the CDR3 DNA reads TGTGCCAGCAGTTTATATGGGGAGGTGAACACTGAAGCTTTCTTT. Translating it yields CASSLYGEVNTEAFF.

The chain employs TRBV6-5 and TRBJ2-1; weak D call: TRBD2 (6 bases). The germline gives CDR1 MNHEY, CDR2 SVGAGI. V lost 10 bases and J lost 9, with 19 bases in between. The length of the CDR3 is 13 residues. The CDR3 loop is CAISRDSLGEQFF. CDR3 sequence (DNA): TGTGCCATCTCCCGGGACTCCCTCGGTGAGCAGTTCTTC.

J is TRBJ2-2 and V is TRBV27, with D perhaps TRBD2 (6 bases). Per the germline V gene, CDR1 is MNHEY and CDR2 is SMNVEV (reference sequence). The CDR3 has 16 amino acids. V was trimmed by 6 bases and J by 3 bases, leaving 17 bases between them. CDR3: CASSPTGTGDTGELFF. The CDR3 coding sequence is TGTGCCAGCAGCCCGACCGGGACTGGGGACACCGGGGAGCTGTTTTTT.

The CDR3 DNA reads as TGTGCCTGGACAAGGGACAGGTCTTACGAGCAGTACTTC. Translated, it gives CAWTRDRSYEQYF. V and J are TRBV30 and TRBJ2-7; TRBD1 aligns across 8 bases. Germline V lookup: CDR1 GTSNPN, CDR2 SVGIG (reference sequence). V was clipped by 4 bases and J by 4 bases; unmatched bases: 6. The length of the CDR3 is 13 residues.